The 19 T cell receptor beta chains in this list originate from one sample, sequenced in a study of blood T cell repertoires in COVID-19. The data were produced by immunoSEQ multiplex PCR, yet TCRdb's version contains in-frame clones alone and is incomplete. The sample contains 150,000 or so clones, around 85% of which appear only once. Sequencing used peripheral blood. The source is a man in his fifties or sixties with acute or convalescent COVID-19.

This clone was detected only a few times. V gene TRBV5-1 combines with J gene TRBJ2-2, with D perhaps TRBD1 (6 bases). This CDR3 spans 15 amino acids. Trimming removed 0 bases from V and 8 bases from J, with 14 bases in between. Germline V gene sequence: CDR1 SGHRS, CDR2 YFSETQ. The CDR3 nucleotides are TGCGCCAGCAGCTTGGGGCCGCAGGGGTATGGGGAGCTGTTTTTT. Translation: CASSLGPQGYGELFF. Full variable domain (missing parts from reference TRBV5-1 and TRBJ2-2): KAGVTQTPRYLIKTRGQQVTLSCSPISGHRSVSWYQQTPGQGLQFLFEYFSETQRNKGNFPGRFSGRQFSNSRSEMNVSTLELGDSALYLCASSLGPQGYGELFFGEGSRLTVL.

The V call is TRBV27, the J call TRBJ2-7; the match to TRBD2 covers 7 bases. The junction had 16 bases not matched to a gene; V was cut back by 6 bases and J by 5 bases. Germline CDR1 is MNHEY and CDR2 is SMNVEV (reference sequence). The CDR3 length is 16 residues. CDR3 nucleotide sequence: TGTGCCAGCAGGTCTCTTGCCCGCGGGAGTGTAAACGAGCAGTACTTC. Amino acid sequence: CASRSLARGSVNEQYF.

This rearrangement joins TRBV24-1 to TRBJ1-5; maybe TRBD1 (5 bases). Looked up from germline, CDR1 is KGHDR and CDR2 is SFDVKD. V was trimmed by 3 bases and J by 11 bases, leaving 10 bases between them. The CDR3 length is 12 residues. The CDR3 DNA sequence: TGTGCCACCAGTGATGCGACACAGGCCCAGCATTTT. Translated: CATSDATQAQHF.

V is TRBV27 and J is TRBJ2-5, with 9 bases fitting TRBD2. Trimming removed 2 bases from V and 1 base from J; junction bases left unmatched: 2. The germline V gene has CDR1 MNHEY and CDR2 SMNVEV (reference sequence). This CDR3 is built from 15 residues. CDR3 sequence: CASSLSGRPQETQYF. The CDR3 nucleotides read TGTGCCAGCAGTTTAAGCGGGAGGCCCCAAGAGACCCAGTACTTC.

The chain is built from TRBV19 and TRBJ1-2; maybe TRBD1 (5 bases). Trimming cost V 4 bases and J 5 bases, with 14 bases left between them. This CDR3 spans 14 amino acids. Germline loops: CDR1 LNHDA, CDR2 SQIVND (reference sequence). The CDR3 coding sequence is TGTGCCAGTAGTACCCAGGGCCAGACATATGGCTACACCTTC. Its protein is CASSTQGQTYGYTF. Full variable domain (rest looked up from reference TRBV19 and TRBJ1-2): DGGITQSPKYLFRKEGQNVTLSCEQNLNHDAMYWYRQDPGQGLRLIYYSQIVNDFQKGDIAEGYSVSREKKESFPLTVTSAQKNPTAFYLCASSTQGQTYGYTFGSGTRLTVV.

This chain links TRBV28 with TRBJ1-4, with 9 bases that match TRBD1. The CDR3 is 16 amino acids. The ends lost 6 bases at V and 0 bases at J; junction bases unmatched: 5. Per the germline V gene, CDR1 is MDHEN and CDR2 is SYDVKM. CDR3 loop: CASRGGTGTTNEKLFF. The DNA for the CDR3 is TGTGCCAGCAGAGGCGGGACAGGGACAACTAATGAAAAACTGTTTTTT.

This chain uses TRBV10-3 with TRBJ1-1, with TRBD1 identical over 9 bases. Per germline, CDR1 ENHRY and CDR2 SYGVKD. The CDR3 is 14 residues long. V gave up 10 bases and J gave up 4 bases; unmatched junction bases: 10. CDR3 amino acids: CATRDRVGSTEAFF. CDR3 coding DNA: TGTGCCACCAGGGACAGGGTAGGGAGCACTGAAGCTTTCTTT.

This clone was seen a handful of times. The V and J genes are TRBV5-8 and TRBJ2-7; 7 positions agree with TRBD1. Trimming at V came to 5 bases and at J to 0 bases, leaving 11 bases not matched to a gene. CDR1 is SGHTS and CDR2 is YDEGEE in the germline V gene. This CDR3 spans 16 amino acids. CDR3 in amino acids: CASSSHRGFNSYEQYF. CDR3 bases: TGTGCCAGCAGTTCCCACAGGGGTTTTAACTCCTACGAGCAGTACTTC. Using reference TRBV5-8 and TRBJ2-7 for the parts outside the CDR3, the full variable domain is EAGVTQSPTHLIKTRGQQATLRCSPISGHTSVYWYQQALGLGLQFLLWYDEGEERNRGNFPPRFSGRQFPNYSSELNVNALELEDSALYLCASSSHRGFNSYEQYFGPGTRLTVT.

This chain joins TRBV13 and TRBJ2-5, with TRBD2 matching 7 bases. CDR1 is PRHDT, CDR2 FYEKMQ, per germline (reference sequence). The CDR3 extends over 17 amino acids. Germline trimming cut 1 base from V and 9 bases from J; bases unmatched to any gene: 17. This chain's CDR3 is CASSLAGGPLSRVPQYF. The CDR3, as DNA: TGTGCCAGCAGCTTAGCGGGAGGCCCACTTAGCCGGGTGCCCCAGTACTTC. Supplemented by reference TRBV13 and TRBJ2-5, the full variable domain reads AAGVIQSPRHLIKEKRETATLKCYPIPRHDTVYWYQQGPGQDPQFLISFYEKMQSDKGSIPDRFSAQQFSDYHSELNMSSLELGDSALYFCASSLAGGPLSRVPQYFGPGTRLLVL.

This rearrangement joins TRBV29-1 to TRBJ2-1; D possibly corresponds to TRBD2 (5 bases). V was shortened by 0 bases and J by 13 bases, with 10 bases between the two germline ends. Germline lookup yields CDR1 SQVTM and CDR2 ANQGSEA. This CDR3 comprises 11 residues. CDR3 region: CSVEDDYFQFF. The CDR3 region has the DNA TGCAGCGTTGAAGATGACTACTTTCAGTTCTTC.

The chain combines TRBV5-8 with TRBJ2-1; the D gene is possibly TRBD1 (7 bases). The CDR3 is 13 residues long. V shed 4 bases and J shed 9 bases, with 14 bases lying between them. Germline V lookup: CDR1 SGHTS, CDR2 YDEGEE. The CDR3 region is CASSRDQGGEQFF. Written as DNA, the CDR3 is TGTGCCAGCAGCCGGGACCAGGGGGGTGAGCAGTTCTTC.

The DNA of the CDR3 is TGTGCCAGCAGTGAAAAGGCGGGAGGGCGACGTGAGCAGTTCTTC. Its translation: CASSEKAGGRREQFF. The rearrangement links TRBV6-1 to TRBJ2-1; TRBD2 matches at 9 bases. CDR1 and CDR2 (germline): MNHNS, SASEGT. With 2 bases clipped from V and 9 bases from J, the junction kept 8 bases outside the gene matches. This CDR3 contains 15 residues.

The V gene is TRBV5-1, the J gene TRBJ2-7; a possible D gene is TRBD2 (6 bases). This CDR3 region has 13 residues. Germline assignment: CDR1 SGHRS and CDR2 YFSETQ. The germline V and J ends were trimmed by 7 bases and 0 bases, with 11 bases remaining between them. CDR3 nucleotides: TGCGCCAGCGGGACTCCGAGCTCCTACGAGCAGTACTTC. Residues: CASGTPSSYEQYF. Combining the CDR3 with reference TRBV5-1 and TRBJ2-7 gives the whole variable domain KAGVTQTPRYLIKTRGQQVTLSCSPISGHRSVSWYQQTPGQGLQFLFEYFSETQRNKGNFPGRFSGRQFSNSRSEMNVSTLELGDSALYLCASGTPSSYEQYFGPGTRLTVT.

CDR3 in DNA: TGTGCCAGCAGCGCCGACCTCCGGCGGGGGGGCGGATATGGCTACACCTTC. The encoded protein is CASSADLRRGGGYGYTF. The chain recombines TRBV9 with TRBJ1-2, with a possible D match to TRBD1 (6 bases). Germline loops: CDR1 SGDLS, CDR2 YYNGEE. The CDR3 runs 17 residues. Trimming removed 3 bases from V and 5 bases from J, with 23 bases in between.

This clone came up once. V and J are TRBV30 and TRBJ1-2, with TRBD1 as a possible D gene (5 bases). The CDR3 spans 14 residues. Trimming left V 4 bases short and J 0 bases short, with 12 bases between. CDR1 GTSNPN and CDR2 SVGIG come from the germline V gene (reference sequence). In nucleotides, the CDR3 is TGTGCCTGGACTAGGGCAGGGACTAACTATGGCTACACCTTC. Protein product: CAWTRAGTNYGYTF.

As concerns this clone: This sample also contains other DNA sequences that code for the same CDR3. The rearrangement joins TRBV2 to TRBJ2-5; 9 bases are a match to TRBD1. Germline V gene sequence: CDR1 SNHLY, CDR2 FYNNEI. The junction had 2 bases not matched to a gene; V was cut back by 4 bases and J by 2 bases. CDR3 length: 14 residues. The CDR3 region is CASSGGTGQETQYF. In nucleotides, the CDR3 is TGTGCCAGCAGTGGGGGGACAGGGCAAGAGACCCAGTACTTC.

The CDR3 protein is CASRRTGGKAFF. For the CDR3, the DNA is TGTGCCAGTAGGCGGACAGGGGGGAAGGCTTTCTTT. The V and J genes are TRBV19 and TRBJ1-1; 10 nucleotides line up with TRBD1. Germline V lookup: CDR1 LNHDA, CDR2 SQIVND (reference sequence). V was pared by 6 bases and J by 11 bases, with 6 bases of the junction left unmatched. This CDR3 has 12 residues.

This clone was recorded once. V is TRBV15 and J is TRBJ1-2; 7 bases are a match to TRBD1. This CDR3 is built from 15 residues. V lost 1 base to trimming and J lost 1 base; unmatched junction nucleotides: 3. Germline V CDR1 and CDR2: LNHNV, YYDKDF (reference sequence). CDR3 nucleotides: TGTGCCACCAGCAGAGGGAACAGGGGTAACTATGGCTACACCTTC. Translating it yields CATSRGNRGNYGYTF.

The chain couples TRBV28 to TRBJ2-7, with D maybe TRBD1 (6 bases). From germline, CDR1 is MDHEN and CDR2 SYDVKM. Between the trimmed V and J ends, which lost 2 bases and 5 bases, there was a span of 13 bases. This CDR3 has 14 residues. The CDR3 region has the DNA TGTGCCAGCAGTTTAAGCCAGGGGTCGAACGAGCAGTACTTC. Protein: CASSLSQGSNEQYF.